These 7 T cell receptor beta chains share one sample of origin, sequenced in a study of cytomegalovirus exposure and HLA in healthy donors. Use of 60 Vbeta and 13 Jbeta primers characterized the PCR. The data were produced by immunoSEQ multiplex PCR, yet TCRdb's version contains in-frame clones alone and is incomplete. The repertoire holds about 99,000 clones, with 65% to 85% as singletons. The sequencing input was PBMCs. The receptors come from a man aged 40-50 years in good health and CMV-seronegative.

V is TRBV27 and J is TRBJ2-3; 8 positions agree with TRBD2. With 0 bases clipped from V and 8 bases from J, the junction kept 10 bases outside the gene matches. The germline V gene has CDR1 MNHEY and CDR2 SMNVEV (reference sequence). The CDR3 totals 16 residues. CDR3: CASSLSAGGRVSTQYF. CDR3 sequence (DNA): TGTGCCAGCAGTTTATCCGCGGGGGGCCGGGTCTCTACGCAGTATTTT.

The J gene is TRBJ2-3, the V gene TRBV11-2; D remains unclear. The CDR3 extends over 14 amino acids. From germline, CDR1 is SGHAT and CDR2 FQNNGV. V was clipped by 1 base and J by 6 bases, with 11 bases between them. The chain's CDR3 is CASSLGLSSDTQYF. CDR3 in DNA: TGTGCCAGCAGCTTAGGACTCAGCAGTGATACGCAGTATTTT.

V gene TRBV28 combines with J gene TRBJ1-1, with D tentatively TRBD1 (5 bases). The V gene's germline CDR1 is MDHEN and CDR2 SYDVKM. Trimming left V 3 bases short and J 4 bases short, with 9 bases between. The CDR3 runs to 13 residues. CDR3 DNA: TGTGCCAGCAGTTTTCAGGGAGGCACTGAAGCTTTCTTT. Translation: CASSFQGGTEAFF.

Here the CDR3 DNA reads TGTGCCAGCAGCTCCCCGCTGACTAGTTCCCAGGAGACCCAGTACTTC. Encoded protein: CASSSPLTSSQETQYF. This sequence joins TRBV11-2 and TRBJ2-5; a possible D gene is TRBD2 (6 bases). V was pared by 4 bases and J by 5 bases, with 20 bases between. The CDR3 covers 16 residues. Germline V lookup: CDR1 SGHAT, CDR2 FQNNGV.

The rearrangement links TRBV7-2 to TRBJ2-5; perhaps TRBD2 as D (6 bases). The CDR3 is 15 amino acids. Germline V gene data show CDR1 as SGHTA and CDR2 as FQGNSA. V was pared by 5 bases and J by 5 bases, with 18 bases between. The CDR3 region is CASSRGSRAGETQYF. CDR3 DNA: TGTGCCAGCAGCCGGGGGTCAAGGGCGGGGGAGACCCAGTACTTC. Full variable domain (rest looked up from reference TRBV7-2 and TRBJ2-5): GAGVSQSPSNKVTEKGKDVELRCDPISGHTALYWYRQSLGQGLEFLIYFQGNSAPDKSGLPSDRFSAERTGGSVSTLTIQRTQQEDSAVYLCASSRGSRAGETQYFGPGTRLLVL.

This clone occurred once. The rearrangement uses TRBV19 and TRBJ2-5, with a weak D call TRBD1 (5 bases). The germline V gene has CDR1 LNHDA and CDR2 SQIVND (reference sequence). The ends were cut back, 1 base at V and 1 base at J, with 13 bases in the middle. This CDR3 region has 16 residues. The CDR3 sequence is CASSIGQGSGQETQYF. In DNA, the CDR3 is TGTGCCAGTAGTATAGGGCAGGGATCCGGCCAAGAGACCCAGTACTTC.

The table lists this clone with a count of one. The chain has TRBV9 and TRBJ2-7; TRBD2 might be the D (6 bases). V lost 0 bases, J lost 5 bases, and 9 bases lay in between. Germline lookup yields CDR1 SGDLS and CDR2 YYNGEE. This CDR3 is built from 13 residues. In DNA form, the CDR3 reads TGTGCCAGCAGCGTAGGACGGAGGGACGAGCAGTACTTC. Its translation: CASSVGRRDEQYF.